Following are 29 T cell receptor beta chains from one sample sequenced in a study of T-cell reconstitution after alpha-beta-depleted transplantation in children. Molecular barcoding with unique molecular identifiers was used for the TCRbeta library. TCRdb re-called the PCR reads through MiXCR, storing one row per CDR3 protein. The sample consists of about 100,000 distinct CDR3 sequences, approximately 5.4% of them appearing once. Sequenced material: PBMCs, mostly from graft donor cells, taken 60 days after TCRalphabeta/CD19-depleted stem cell transplant. Receptors were obtained from a female patient aged 2 to 10 who had a stem cell transplant for Fanconi anemia, so the T cells may come from the graft donor.

This clonotype was picked up a small number of times. The chain joins TRBV20-1 to TRBJ2-5, with 7 bases lining up with TRBD2. The CDR3 is 13 residues long. Germline values: CDR1 DFQATT, CDR2 SNEGSKA (reference sequence). V lost 1 base, J lost 5 bases, and 4 bases stayed unmatched. CDR3 sequence: CSARGLARETQYF. The CDR3 region has the DNA TGCAGTGCTAGAGGACTAGCCCGGGAGACCCAGTACTTC.

At least ten counts were recorded for this clonotype. The chain uses TRBV5-1 and TRBJ1-3, with a possible D match to TRBD1 (5 bases). This CDR3 region has 15 residues. Looked up from germline, CDR1 is SGHRS and CDR2 is YFSETQ. V was shortened by 0 bases and J by 0 bases, with 7 bases between the two germline ends. The CDR3 spells CASSLVGASGNTIYF. CDR3 sequence (DNA): TGCGCCAGCAGCTTGGTAGGGGCCTCTGGAAACACCATATATTTT.

This clonotype was seen repeatedly, ten times or more. This CDR3 is CAWSAGLAAYNEQFF. As DNA, the CDR3 is TGTGCCTGGAGTGCTGGACTAGCGGCTTACAATGAGCAGTTCTTC. This chain uses TRBV30 with TRBJ2-1, with 10 bases aligning to TRBD2. The CDR3 spans 15 residues. The germline V gene has CDR1 GTSNPN and CDR2 SVGIG (reference sequence). Trimming at V came to 1 base and at J to 4 bases, leaving 4 bases not matched to a gene.

This chain links TRBV6-4 with TRBJ2-1; 10 bases map to TRBD1. Trimming cost V 4 bases and J 3 bases; bases outside gene matches: 0. The CDR3 is made up of 14 amino acids. Per the germline V gene, CDR1 is MRHNA and CDR2 is SNTAGT. The CDR3 DNA reads TGTGCCAGCAGTGGGACAGGGGGCTACAATGAGCAGTTCTTC. As protein: CASSGTGGYNEQFF.

This chain uses TRBV11-2 with TRBJ2-1; D is possibly TRBD1 or TRBD2 (5 bases each). The germline gives CDR1 SGHAT, CDR2 FQNNGV. The CDR3 is 17 residues long. V dropped 5 bases and J dropped 4 bases, with 21 bases sitting between them. CDR3 amino acids: CASSVNSGRPPYNEQFF. As DNA, the CDR3 is TGTGCCAGCAGCGTAAATTCGGGGCGGCCACCGTACAATGAGCAGTTCTTC.

This clonotype was counted many times. The rearrangement links TRBV6-4 to TRBJ2-5, with TRBD2 identical over 12 bases. Germline values: CDR1 MRHNA, CDR2 SNTAGT. Trimming cost V 4 bases and J 3 bases; bases outside gene matches: 6. This CDR3 has 16 amino acids. CDR3 residues: CASSVVPSGREETQYF. The CDR3 DNA reads TGTGCCAGCAGTGTTGTCCCTAGCGGGAGGGAAGAGACCCAGTACTTC.

This clonotype was seen more than once but under ten times. The chain links TRBV3-1 to TRBJ2-1, with 14 bases that match TRBD2. Germline V gene sequence: CDR1 LGHDT, CDR2 YNNKEL (reference sequence). The CDR3 extends over 20 amino acids. The J segment lost 8 bases and the V segment lost 9 bases, leaving 24 bases of the junction unmatched. CDR3 DNA: TGTGCCAGACGGCCCCCGGGGAGGACTAGCGGGAGGACTGGTAGAGATGAGCAGTTCTTC. Its translation: CARRPPGRTSGRTGRDEQFF.

This clonotype was observed many times. This chain connects TRBV28 to TRBJ1-2; 11 nucleotides align to TRBD1. Germline CDR1 and CDR2: MDHEN and SYDVKM. The junction had 16 bases not matched to a gene; V was cut back by 6 bases and J by 4 bases. This CDR3 is built from 18 residues. This chain's CDR3 is CASSPIVGTGGVSYGYTF. CDR3 coding DNA: TGTGCCAGCAGCCCTATCGTCGGGACAGGGGGTGTATCCTATGGCTACACCTTC.

Ten or more counts support this clonotype. The V gene is TRBV12-3 or TRBV12-4, the J gene TRBJ2-3, with D unresolved. V dropped 7 bases and J dropped 2 bases, with 7 bases sitting between them. The length of the CDR3 is 12 residues. CDR3 sequence reads: CASKPATDTQYF. CDR3 in DNA: TGTGCCAGCAAGCCAGCCACAGATACGCAGTATTTT.

This clonotype showed up many times. This sequence joins TRBV20-1 and TRBJ2-1; D possibly corresponds to TRBD2 (5 bases). The germline V gene has CDR1 DFQATT and CDR2 SNEGSKA (reference sequence). Trimming shortened V by 3 bases and J by 2 bases, and 11 bases separated the two germline ends. This CDR3 is built from 14 residues. CDR3 nucleotides: TGCAGTGCTAGGGGAGCGAAGGCCTACAATGAGCAGTTCTTC. It yields the protein CSARGAKAYNEQFF.

This clonotype was found a few times. In nucleotides, the CDR3 is TGTGCCACCAGCAGAAGACAGGGGCCCACCGGGGAGCTGTTTTTT. Encoded protein: CATSRRQGPTGELFF. The V call is TRBV15, the J call TRBJ2-2, with 8 bases that match TRBD1. CDR1 and CDR2 (germline): LNHNV, YYDKDF (reference sequence). J lost 4 bases, V lost 2 bases, and 3 bases had no gene match. The CDR3 loop spans 15 amino acids.

A few counts support this clonotype. V gene TRBV7-2 combines with J gene TRBJ2-5; 9 nucleotides align to TRBD1. This CDR3 has 16 residues. Germline V gives CDR1 SGHTA, CDR2 FQGNSA. J lost 5 bases, V lost 2 bases, and 9 bases had no gene match. This chain's CDR3 is CASSLIGWTGVETQYF. In nucleotides, the CDR3 is TGTGCCAGCAGCTTAATAGGATGGACAGGGGTTGAGACCCAGTACTTC.

Many counts were recorded for this clonotype. J is TRBJ2-2 and V is TRBV12-3 or TRBV12-4, with no clear D. V was shortened by 5 bases and J by 1 base, with 5 bases between the two germline ends. This CDR3 region has 13 residues. CDR3 sequence: CASSVWNTGELFF. The CDR3 DNA sequence: TGTGCCAGCAGTGTATGGAACACCGGGGAGCTGTTTTTT.

This clonotype was seen ten or more times. The chain recombines TRBV7-6 with TRBJ1-4; D remains ambiguous. The CDR3 length is 12 residues. The V end was cut by 3 bases, the J end by 6 bases, with 5 bases between. Germline CDR1 SGHVS, CDR2 FNYEAQ. CDR3 sequence: CASSLTDEKLFF. The CDR3 nucleotides read TGTGCCAGCAGCTTGACGGATGAAAAACTGTTTTTT.

There are many counts of this clonotype. The chain uses TRBV29-1 and TRBJ2-7, with 7 bases that match TRBD2. Germline CDR1 is SQVTM and CDR2 is ANQGSEA. J lost 0 bases, V lost 2 bases, and 7 bases had no gene match. This CDR3 contains 15 residues. CDR3 amino acids: CSVELAREGSYEQYF. The CDR3 DNA is TGCAGCGTTGAATTGGCGAGGGAGGGCTCCTACGAGCAGTACTTC.

There are many counts of this clonotype. The chain uses TRBV2 and TRBJ2-7, with D possibly TRBD2 on 6 matching bases. V was shortened by 6 bases and J by 3 bases, with 15 bases between the two germline ends. Germline V lookup: CDR1 SNHLY, CDR2 FYNNEI. The CDR3 totals 14 residues. CDR3 nucleotide sequence: TGTGCCAGCAGGCTGGAGGCGGGGAACTACGAGCAGTACTTC. Its translation is CASRLEAGNYEQYF.

The chain uses TRBV9 and TRBJ2-2; 9 positions match TRBD2. There are 14 residues in the CDR3. In germline, CDR1 is SGDLS, CDR2 YYNGEE. J lost 6 bases, V lost 7 bases, and 7 bases had no gene match. CDR3 protein: CASGARGGSGELFF. The CDR3 DNA is TGTGCCAGCGGGGCGCGGGGGGGCTCCGGGGAGCTGTTTTTT.

The sample holds many counts of this clonotype. This chain links TRBV5-1 with TRBJ2-1, with 7 bases aligning to TRBD2. The V segment lost 0 bases and the J segment 1 base; nucleotides outside the gene matches: 4. Germline loops: CDR1 SGHRS, CDR2 YFSETQ. The CDR3 sequence is 16 residues long. The CDR3 protein is CASSLVGGVSYNEQFF. CDR3 sequence (DNA): TGCGCCAGCAGCTTGGTTGGGGGGGTGTCCTACAATGAGCAGTTCTTC.

This clonotype was detected only a few times. The CDR3 DNA sequence: TGCGCCAGCAGCTTGGAATCTCAGGCGTCTCGGGGCTACACCTTC. This encodes CASSLESQASRGYTF. The V call is TRBV5-1, the J call TRBJ1-2; the D is unclear. CDR1 and CDR2 (germline): SGHRS, YFSETQ. This CDR3 contains 15 residues. The V end was cut by 0 bases, the J end by 8 bases, with 17 bases between.

This clonotype was seen repeatedly, ten times or more. In DNA, the CDR3 is TGTGCCAGCAGTCTACCGAGTCTAGCGGGGGCCAACAATGAGCAGTTCTTC. This sequence encodes CASSLPSLAGANNEQFF. The chain links TRBV12-3 or TRBV12-4 to TRBJ2-1; TRBD2 matches 10 bases. The CDR3 is 17 amino acids. Trimming cost V 5 bases and J 5 bases; bases outside gene matches: 12.

In this sample, this clonotype turned up a few times. This rearrangement joins TRBV28 to TRBJ2-7; 11 positions match TRBD1. The CDR3 extends over 15 amino acids. Germline loops: CDR1 MDHEN, CDR2 SYDVKM. V was clipped by 5 bases and J by 3 bases; unmatched bases: 6. The CDR3 here is CASSGSGTGGYEQYF. CDR3 sequence (DNA): TGTGCCAGCAGTGGGTCCGGGACAGGGGGCTACGAGCAGTACTTC.

This clonotype was observed a handful of times. The chain recombines TRBV11-2 with TRBJ2-5, with TRBD2 identical over 10 bases. With 1 base clipped from V and 2 bases from J, the junction kept 4 bases outside the gene matches. This CDR3 contains 16 residues. Germline V gene data show CDR1 as SGHAT and CDR2 as FQNNGV. The CDR3: CASSLGAGGPQETQYF. The CDR3, as DNA: TGTGCCAGCAGCTTAGGAGCGGGGGGGCCTCAAGAGACCCAGTACTTC.

This chain joins TRBV9 and TRBJ2-7; 9 bases are a match to TRBD2. V dropped 3 bases and J dropped 6; count of bases not matched to a gene: 4. Germline CDR1 is SGDLS and CDR2 is YYNGEE. This CDR3 has 13 residues. The CDR3 protein is CASSAGLAREQYF. Written as DNA, the CDR3 is TGTGCCAGCAGCGCGGGACTAGCCCGCGAGCAGTACTTC.

The chain recombines TRBV6-1 with TRBJ1-5; no clear D gene. With 6 bases removed from V and 2 bases from J, the gap between germline ends came to 8 bases. The germline gives CDR1 MNHNS, CDR2 SASEGT. This CDR3 is built from 13 residues. CDR3 coding DNA: TGTGCCAGCAGCACCTGGCGCAATCAGCCCCAGCATTTT. This encodes CASSTWRNQPQHF.

This clonotype occurred a few times. V and J are TRBV5-1 and TRBJ2-1; D gene ambiguous. Germline CDR1 is SGHRS and CDR2 is YFSETQ. This CDR3 comprises 15 residues. Trimming left V 0 bases short and J 8 bases short, with 15 bases between. The CDR3 here is CASSLASESWDEQFF. In DNA, the CDR3 is TGCGCCAGCAGCTTGGCGTCAGAGAGCTGGGATGAGCAGTTCTTC.

There are many counts of this clonotype. The gene calls are TRBV7-9 and TRBJ2-2, with 10 bases matching TRBD2. Germline V gene sequence: CDR1 SEHNR, CDR2 FQNEAQ (reference sequence). This CDR3 has 15 residues. The V segment lost 2 bases and the J segment 6 bases; nucleotides outside the gene matches: 3. CDR3 nucleotide sequence: TGTGCCAGCAGCTTATCTAGCGGGAGCTCCGGGGAGCTGTTTTTT. As protein: CASSLSSGSSGELFF. Filled out from reference TRBV7-9 and TRBJ2-2, the complete variable domain reads DTGVSQNPRHKITKRGQNVTFRCDPISEHNRLYWYRQTLGQGPEFLTYFQNEAQLEKSRLLSDRFSAERPKGSFSTLEIQRTEQGDSAMYLCASSLSSGSSGELFFGEGSRLTVL.

This clonotype was seen ten or more times. The chain is built from TRBV5-1 and TRBJ1-4; the D gene is possibly TRBD1 (5 bases). The CDR3 is made up of 15 amino acids. Trimming stripped 0 bases from V and 8 bases from J, with 14 bases between. The germline V gene encodes CDR1 SGHRS and CDR2 YFSETQ. The CDR3 nucleotides read TGCGCCAGCAGCTTGGTGGAAGGGGTAATCGAAAAACTGTTTTTT. It encodes CASSLVEGVIEKLFF.

This clonotype was picked up many times. The genes are TRBV5-6 and TRBJ2-3; perhaps TRBD1 as D (6 bases). This CDR3 contains 16 residues. From germline, CDR1 is SGHDT and CDR2 YYEEEE. Trimming cost V 4 bases and J 5 bases, with 20 bases left between them. The CDR3 DNA reads as TGTGCCAGCAGCCCCTTAGGACAGTCCTCACTAGATACGCAGTATTTT. The encoded protein is CASSPLGQSSLDTQYF.

Only a few counts were recorded for this clonotype. CDR3 DNA sequence: TGCGCCAGCAGCCTCCTAGGACAGGGAAACACTGAAGCTTTCTTT. This codes for CASSLLGQGNTEAFF. The chain recombines TRBV5-1 with TRBJ1-1; 8 bases are shared with TRBD1. Trimming at V came to 4 bases and at J to 2 bases, leaving 7 bases not matched to a gene. CDR3 size: 15 residues. The germline CDR1 and CDR2 sequences are SGHRS and YFSETQ.